This TCR beta chain was found in a study of T cells after yellow fever vaccination. The overall study: In the case of low-cell-number fractions, SMART-Seq v4 Ultra Low Input was used for preparation. The study's findings and limits: Only a small proportion of the clonotypes turned up in both the CD4 and the CD8 compartments, likely arising from convergent recombination. Post-booster repertoires contained most primary-vaccination clones again (around 97% CD4, around 89% CD8). Peaking faster, on day 5 versus 15, the secondary response was nonetheless weaker.

TCRdb redid the calling of the 5' RACE reads with MiXCR, one entry per CDR3 protein. The sample records 400,000 or so distinct CDR3 sequences, roughly 20% being singletons. Note on this clonotype: Antigen unknown.

The clonotype originates from a man aged 18 to 30 who received the YFV17D yellow fever vaccine. Here the sequenced sample was PBMCs, taken before the yellow fever booster vaccination.

As DNA, the CDR3 is TGTGCCACCAGTGATTTCAGCGAGACCCAGTACTTC. Amino acid sequence: CATSDFSETQYF. The rearrangement joins TRBV24-1 to TRBJ2-5; D unclear. Germline V gene lookup returns CDR1 KGHDR and CDR2 SFDVKD. The CDR3 consists of 12 residues. V lost 1 base, J lost 5 bases, and 4 bases lay in between.